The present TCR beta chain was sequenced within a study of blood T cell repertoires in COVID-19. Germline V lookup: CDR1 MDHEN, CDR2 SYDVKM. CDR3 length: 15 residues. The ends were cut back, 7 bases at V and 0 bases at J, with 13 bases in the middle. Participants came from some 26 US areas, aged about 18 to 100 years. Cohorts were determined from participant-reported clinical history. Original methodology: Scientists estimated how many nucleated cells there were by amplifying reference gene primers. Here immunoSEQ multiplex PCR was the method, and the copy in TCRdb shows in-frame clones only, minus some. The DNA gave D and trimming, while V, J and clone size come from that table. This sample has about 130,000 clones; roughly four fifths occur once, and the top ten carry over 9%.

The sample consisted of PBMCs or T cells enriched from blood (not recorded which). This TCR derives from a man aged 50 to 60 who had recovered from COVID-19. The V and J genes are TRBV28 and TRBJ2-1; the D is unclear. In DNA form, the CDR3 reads TGTGCCAGCAACCCAGGTCTTAGCTCCTACAATGAGCAGTTCTTC. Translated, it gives CASNPGLSSYNEQFF.